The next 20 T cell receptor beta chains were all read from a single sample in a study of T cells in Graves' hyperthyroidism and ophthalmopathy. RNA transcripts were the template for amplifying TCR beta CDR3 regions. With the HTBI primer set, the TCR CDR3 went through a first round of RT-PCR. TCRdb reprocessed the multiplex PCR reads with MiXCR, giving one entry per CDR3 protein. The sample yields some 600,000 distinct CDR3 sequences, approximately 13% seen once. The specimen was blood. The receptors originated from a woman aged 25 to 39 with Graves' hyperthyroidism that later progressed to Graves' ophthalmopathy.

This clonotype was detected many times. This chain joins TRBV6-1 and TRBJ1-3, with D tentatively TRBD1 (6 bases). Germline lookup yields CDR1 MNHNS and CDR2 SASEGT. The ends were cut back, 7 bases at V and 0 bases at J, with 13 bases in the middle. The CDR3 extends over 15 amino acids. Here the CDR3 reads CASKTGWDSGNTIYF. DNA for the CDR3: TGTGCCAGCAAGACAGGTTGGGACTCTGGAAACACCATATATTTT.

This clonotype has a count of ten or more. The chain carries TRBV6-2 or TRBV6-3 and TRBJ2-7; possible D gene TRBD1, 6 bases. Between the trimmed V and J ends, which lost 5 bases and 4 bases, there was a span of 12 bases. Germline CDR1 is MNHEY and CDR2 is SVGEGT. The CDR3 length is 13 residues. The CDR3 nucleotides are TGTGCCAGCAGTCCCCAGGGGTGGTACGAGCAGTACTTC. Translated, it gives CASSPQGWYEQYF.

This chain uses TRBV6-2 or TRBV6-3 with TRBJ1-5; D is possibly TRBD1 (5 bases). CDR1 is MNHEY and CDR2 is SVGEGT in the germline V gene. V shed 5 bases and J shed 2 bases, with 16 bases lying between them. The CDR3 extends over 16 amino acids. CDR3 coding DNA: TGTGCCAGCAGTGACCCCGGGACGCCGGGCAATCAGCCCCAGCATTTT. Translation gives CASSDPGTPGNQPQHF.

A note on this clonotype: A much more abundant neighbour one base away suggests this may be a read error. The CDR3 loop is CASRPIAGGTGELFF. In nucleotides, the CDR3 is TGTGCCAGCAGGCCTATAGCGGGAGGGACCGGGGAGCTGTTTTTT. The chain employs TRBV11-3 and TRBJ2-2, with 11 bases matching TRBD2. The CDR3 has 15 amino acids. V lost 6 bases and J lost 5; bases outside the gene matches: 5. The germline CDR1 and CDR2 sequences are SGHNT and YENEEA.

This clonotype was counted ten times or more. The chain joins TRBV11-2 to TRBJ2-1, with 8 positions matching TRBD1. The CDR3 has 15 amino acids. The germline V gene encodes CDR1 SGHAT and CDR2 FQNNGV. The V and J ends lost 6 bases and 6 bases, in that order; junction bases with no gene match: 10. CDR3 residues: CASRPLTGGSNEQFF. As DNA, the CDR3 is TGTGCCAGCAGACCACTCACAGGGGGGAGCAATGAGCAGTTCTTC.

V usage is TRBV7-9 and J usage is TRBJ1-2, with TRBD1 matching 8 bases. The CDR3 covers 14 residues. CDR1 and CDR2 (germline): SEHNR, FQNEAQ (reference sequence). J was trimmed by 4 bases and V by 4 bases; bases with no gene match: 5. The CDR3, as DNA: TGTGCCAGCAGCTCGGGACAGGTGTCCTATGGCTACACCTTC. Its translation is CASSSGQVSYGYTF. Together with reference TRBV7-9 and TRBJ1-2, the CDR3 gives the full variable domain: DTGVSQNPRHKITKRGQNVTFRCDPISEHNRLYWYRQTLGQGPEFLTYFQNEAQLEKSRLLSDRFSAERPKGSFSTLEIQRTEQGDSAMYLCASSSGQVSYGYTFGSGTRLTVV.

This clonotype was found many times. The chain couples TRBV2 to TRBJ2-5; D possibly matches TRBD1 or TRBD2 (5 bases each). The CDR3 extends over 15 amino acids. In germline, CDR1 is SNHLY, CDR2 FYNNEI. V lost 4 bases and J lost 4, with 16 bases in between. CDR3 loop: CASSAGGPLLETQYF. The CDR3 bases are TGTGCCAGCAGTGCTGGGGGACCTCTTCTAGAGACCCAGTACTTC.

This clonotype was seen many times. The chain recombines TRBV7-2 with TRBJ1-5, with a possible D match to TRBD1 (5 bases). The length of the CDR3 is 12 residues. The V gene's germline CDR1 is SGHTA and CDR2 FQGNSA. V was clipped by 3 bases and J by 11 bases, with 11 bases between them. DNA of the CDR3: TGTGCCAGCAGCTTTACGGGACCGGCCCAGCATTTT. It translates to CASSFTGPAQHF.

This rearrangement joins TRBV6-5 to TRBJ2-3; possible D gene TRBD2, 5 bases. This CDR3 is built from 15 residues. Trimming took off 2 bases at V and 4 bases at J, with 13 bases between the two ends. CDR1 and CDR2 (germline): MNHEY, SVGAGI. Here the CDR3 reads CASSYPTMGSDTQYF. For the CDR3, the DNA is TGTGCCAGCAGTTACCCGACTATGGGGTCAGATACGCAGTATTTT.

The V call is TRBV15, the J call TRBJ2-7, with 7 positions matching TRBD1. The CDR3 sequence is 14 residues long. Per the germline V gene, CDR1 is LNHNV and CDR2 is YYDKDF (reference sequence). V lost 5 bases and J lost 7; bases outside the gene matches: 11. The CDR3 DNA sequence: TGTGCCACCAGCCTAGACAGGGCTTCGGGGGAGCAGTACTTC. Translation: CATSLDRASGEQYF.

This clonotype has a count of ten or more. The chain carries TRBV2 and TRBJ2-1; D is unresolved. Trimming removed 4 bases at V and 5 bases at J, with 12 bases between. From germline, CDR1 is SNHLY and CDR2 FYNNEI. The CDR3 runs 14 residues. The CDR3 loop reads CASSGVTQHNEQFF. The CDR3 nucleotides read TGTGCCAGCAGTGGGGTAACGCAACACAATGAGCAGTTCTTC.

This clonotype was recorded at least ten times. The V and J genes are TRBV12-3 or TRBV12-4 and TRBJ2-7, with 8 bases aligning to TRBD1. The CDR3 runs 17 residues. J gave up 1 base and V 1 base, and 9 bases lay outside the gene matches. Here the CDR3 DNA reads TGTGCCAGCAGTTTAGATAGTTACTGGACAGGGTCCTACGAGCAGTACTTC. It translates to CASSLDSYWTGSYEQYF.

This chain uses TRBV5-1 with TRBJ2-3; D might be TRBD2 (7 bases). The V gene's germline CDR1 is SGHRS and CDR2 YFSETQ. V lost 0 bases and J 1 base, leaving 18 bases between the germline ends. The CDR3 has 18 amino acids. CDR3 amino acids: CASSLVGGASIGTDTQYF. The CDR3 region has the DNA TGCGCCAGCAGCTTGGTGGGGGGGGCTTCCATCGGCACAGATACGCAGTATTTT.

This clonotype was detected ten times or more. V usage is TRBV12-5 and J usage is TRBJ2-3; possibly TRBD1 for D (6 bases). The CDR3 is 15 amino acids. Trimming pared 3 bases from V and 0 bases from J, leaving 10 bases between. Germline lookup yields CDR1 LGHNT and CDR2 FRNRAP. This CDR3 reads CASGLGGFSTDTQYF. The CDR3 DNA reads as TGTGCTAGTGGTTTAGGGGGATTCAGCACAGATACGCAGTATTTT.

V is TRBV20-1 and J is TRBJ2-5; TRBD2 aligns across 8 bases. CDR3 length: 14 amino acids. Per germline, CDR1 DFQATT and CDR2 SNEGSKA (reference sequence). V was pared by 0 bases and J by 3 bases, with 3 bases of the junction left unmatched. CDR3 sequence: CSARETSDKETQYF. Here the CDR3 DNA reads TGCAGTGCTAGAGAGACTAGCGATAAAGAGACCCAGTACTTC.

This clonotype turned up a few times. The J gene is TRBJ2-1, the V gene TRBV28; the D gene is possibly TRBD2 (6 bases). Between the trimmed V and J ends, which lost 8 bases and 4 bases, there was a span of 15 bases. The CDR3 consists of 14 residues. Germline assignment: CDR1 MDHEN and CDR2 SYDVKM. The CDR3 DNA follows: TGTGCCAGCGGTCCTGGGACTTTTTACAATGAGCAGTTCTTC. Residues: CASGPGTFYNEQFF.

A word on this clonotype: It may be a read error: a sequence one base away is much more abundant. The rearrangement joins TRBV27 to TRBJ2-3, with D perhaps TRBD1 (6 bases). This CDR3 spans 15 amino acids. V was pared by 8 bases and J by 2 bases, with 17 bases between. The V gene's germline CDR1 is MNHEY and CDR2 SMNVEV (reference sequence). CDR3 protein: CASGYRDKDTDTQYF. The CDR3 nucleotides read TGTGCCAGCGGTTACCGGGACAAAGACACAGATACGCAGTATTTT.

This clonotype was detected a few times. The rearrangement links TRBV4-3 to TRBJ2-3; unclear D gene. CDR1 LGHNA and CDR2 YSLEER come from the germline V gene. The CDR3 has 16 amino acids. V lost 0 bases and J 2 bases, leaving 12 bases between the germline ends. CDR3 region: CASSQEFGATTDTQYF. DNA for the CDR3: TGCGCCAGCAGCCAAGAATTCGGAGCGACCACAGATACGCAGTATTTT.

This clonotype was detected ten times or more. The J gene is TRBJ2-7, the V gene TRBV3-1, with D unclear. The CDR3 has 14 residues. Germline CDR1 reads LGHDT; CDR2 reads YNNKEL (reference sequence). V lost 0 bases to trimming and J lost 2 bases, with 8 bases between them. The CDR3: CASSQEGGPYEQYF. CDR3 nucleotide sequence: TGTGCCAGCAGCCAAGAGGGCGGACCCTACGAGCAGTACTTC.

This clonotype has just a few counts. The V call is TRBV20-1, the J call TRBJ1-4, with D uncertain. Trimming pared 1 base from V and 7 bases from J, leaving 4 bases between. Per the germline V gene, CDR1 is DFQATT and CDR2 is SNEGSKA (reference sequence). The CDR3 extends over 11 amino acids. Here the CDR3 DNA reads TGCAGTGCTAGAGTATTTGAAAAACTGTTTTTT. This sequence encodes CSARVFEKLFF.